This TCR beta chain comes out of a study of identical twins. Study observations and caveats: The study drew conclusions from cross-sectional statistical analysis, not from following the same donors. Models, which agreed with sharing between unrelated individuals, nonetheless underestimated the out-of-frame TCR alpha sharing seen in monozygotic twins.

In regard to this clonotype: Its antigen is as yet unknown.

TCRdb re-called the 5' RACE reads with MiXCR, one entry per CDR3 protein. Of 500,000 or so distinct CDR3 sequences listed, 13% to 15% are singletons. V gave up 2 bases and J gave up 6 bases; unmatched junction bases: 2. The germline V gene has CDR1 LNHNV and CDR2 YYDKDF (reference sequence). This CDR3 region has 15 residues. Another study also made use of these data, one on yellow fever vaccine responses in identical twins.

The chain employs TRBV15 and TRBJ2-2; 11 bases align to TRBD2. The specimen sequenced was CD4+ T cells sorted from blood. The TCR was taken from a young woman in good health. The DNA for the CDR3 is TGTGCCACCAGCAGATTAGCGGGAGGGCCCGGGGAGCTGTTTTTT. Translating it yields CATSRLAGGPGELFF.